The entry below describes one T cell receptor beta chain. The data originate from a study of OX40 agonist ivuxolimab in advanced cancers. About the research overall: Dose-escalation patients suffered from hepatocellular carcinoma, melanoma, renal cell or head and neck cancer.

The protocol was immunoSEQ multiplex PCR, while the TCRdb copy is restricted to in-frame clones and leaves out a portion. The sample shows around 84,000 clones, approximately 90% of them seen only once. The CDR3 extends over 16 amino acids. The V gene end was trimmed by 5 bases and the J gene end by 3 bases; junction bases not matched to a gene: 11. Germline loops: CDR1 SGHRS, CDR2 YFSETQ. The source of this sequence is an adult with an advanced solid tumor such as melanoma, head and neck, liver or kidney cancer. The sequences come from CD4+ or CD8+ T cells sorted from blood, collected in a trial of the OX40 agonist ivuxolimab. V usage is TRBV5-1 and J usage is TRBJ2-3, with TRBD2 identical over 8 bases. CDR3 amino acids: CASSPRRLAGTDTQYF. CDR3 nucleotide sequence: TGCGCCAGCAGTCCCCGGAGGCTAGCGGGTACAGATACGCAGTATTTT.